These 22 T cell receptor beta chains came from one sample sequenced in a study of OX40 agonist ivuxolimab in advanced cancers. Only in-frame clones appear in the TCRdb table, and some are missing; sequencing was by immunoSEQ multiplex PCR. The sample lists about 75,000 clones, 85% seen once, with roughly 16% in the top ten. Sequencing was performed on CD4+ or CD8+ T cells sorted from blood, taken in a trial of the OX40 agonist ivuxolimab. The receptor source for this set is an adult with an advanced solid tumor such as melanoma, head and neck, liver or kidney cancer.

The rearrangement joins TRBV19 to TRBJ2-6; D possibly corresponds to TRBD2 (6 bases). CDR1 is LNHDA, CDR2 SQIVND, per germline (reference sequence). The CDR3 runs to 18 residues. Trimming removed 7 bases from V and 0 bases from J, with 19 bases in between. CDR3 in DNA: TGTGCCAGTACCCAATCGGGACTCGGACGCTCTGGGGCCAACGTCCTGACTTTC. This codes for CASTQSGLGRSGANVLTF.

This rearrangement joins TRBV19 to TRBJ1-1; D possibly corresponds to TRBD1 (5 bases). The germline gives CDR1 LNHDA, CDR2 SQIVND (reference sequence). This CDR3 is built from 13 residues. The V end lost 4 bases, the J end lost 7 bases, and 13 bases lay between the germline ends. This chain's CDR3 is CASSNRRSYEAFF. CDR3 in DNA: TGTGCCAGTAGTAACAGGCGTTCGTATGAAGCTTTCTTT.

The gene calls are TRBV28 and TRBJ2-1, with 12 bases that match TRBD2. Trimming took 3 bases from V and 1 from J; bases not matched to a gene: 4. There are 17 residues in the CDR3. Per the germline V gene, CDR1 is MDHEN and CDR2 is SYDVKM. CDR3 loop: CASSLTSGRGSYNEQFF. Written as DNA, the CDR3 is TGTGCCAGCAGTTTGACTAGCGGGAGAGGGTCCTACAATGAGCAGTTCTTC.

In nucleotides, the CDR3 is TGTGCCAGCAACCGTCGGGAACAGGGGTTAAACATTCAGTACTTC. Translation gives CASNRREQGLNIQYF. V gene TRBV7-9 combines with J gene TRBJ2-4, with 7 positions matching TRBD1. V was clipped by 7 bases and J by 6 bases; unmatched bases: 12. The CDR3 runs 15 residues. From germline, CDR1 is SEHNR and CDR2 FQNEAQ (reference sequence).

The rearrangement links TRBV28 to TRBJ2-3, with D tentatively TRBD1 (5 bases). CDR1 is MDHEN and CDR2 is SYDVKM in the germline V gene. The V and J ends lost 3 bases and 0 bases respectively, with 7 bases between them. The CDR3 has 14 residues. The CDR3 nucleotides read TGTGCCAGCAGTTTGCAGGGTAGCACAGATACGCAGTATTTT. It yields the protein CASSLQGSTDTQYF.

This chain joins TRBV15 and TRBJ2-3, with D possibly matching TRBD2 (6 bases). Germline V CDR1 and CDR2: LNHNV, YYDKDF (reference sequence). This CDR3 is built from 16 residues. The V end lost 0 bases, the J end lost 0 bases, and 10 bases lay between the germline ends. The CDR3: CATSRDASASTDTQYF. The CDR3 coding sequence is TGTGCCACCAGCAGAGATGCTAGCGCTAGCACAGATACGCAGTATTTT.

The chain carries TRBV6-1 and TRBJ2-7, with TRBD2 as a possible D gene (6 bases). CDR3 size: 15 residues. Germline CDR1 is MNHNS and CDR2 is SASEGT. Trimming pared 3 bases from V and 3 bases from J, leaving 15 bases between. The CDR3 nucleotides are TGTGCCAGCAGTGACCCCGGGAGCCCCCACTACGAGCAGTACTTC. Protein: CASSDPGSPHYEQYF.

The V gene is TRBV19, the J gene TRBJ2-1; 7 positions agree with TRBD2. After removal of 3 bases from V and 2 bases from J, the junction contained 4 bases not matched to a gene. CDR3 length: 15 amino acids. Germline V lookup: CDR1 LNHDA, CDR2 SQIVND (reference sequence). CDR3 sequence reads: CASSIGGSTYNEQFF. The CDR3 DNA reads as TGTGCCAGTAGTATTGGCGGGAGCACCTACAATGAGCAGTTCTTC.

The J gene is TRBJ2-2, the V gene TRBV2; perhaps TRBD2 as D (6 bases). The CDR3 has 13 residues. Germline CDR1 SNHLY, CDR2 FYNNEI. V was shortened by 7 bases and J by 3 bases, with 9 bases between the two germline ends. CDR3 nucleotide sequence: TGTGCCAGCAAGGACTACTACACCGGGGAGCTGTTTTTT. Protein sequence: CASKDYYTGELFF.

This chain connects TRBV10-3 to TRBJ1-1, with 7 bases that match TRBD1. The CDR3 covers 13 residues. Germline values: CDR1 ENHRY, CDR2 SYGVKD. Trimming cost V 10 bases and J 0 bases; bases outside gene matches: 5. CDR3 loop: CANRQGMNTEAFF. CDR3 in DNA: TGTGCCAACCGACAGGGTATGAACACTGAAGCTTTCTTT.

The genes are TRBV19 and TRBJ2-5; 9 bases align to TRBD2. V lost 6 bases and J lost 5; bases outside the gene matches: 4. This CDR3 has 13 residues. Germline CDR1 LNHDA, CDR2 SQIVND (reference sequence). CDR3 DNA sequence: TGTGCCAGTAGGCGGGGGGGCGCGGAGACCCAGTACTTC. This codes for CASRRGGAETQYF.

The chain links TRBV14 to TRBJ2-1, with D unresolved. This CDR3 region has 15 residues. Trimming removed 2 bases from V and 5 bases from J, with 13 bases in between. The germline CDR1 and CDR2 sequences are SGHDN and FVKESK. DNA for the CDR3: TGTGCCAGCAGCCAAAGACCGCTGGGGAACAATGAGCAGTTCTTC. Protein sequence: CASSQRPLGNNEQFF.

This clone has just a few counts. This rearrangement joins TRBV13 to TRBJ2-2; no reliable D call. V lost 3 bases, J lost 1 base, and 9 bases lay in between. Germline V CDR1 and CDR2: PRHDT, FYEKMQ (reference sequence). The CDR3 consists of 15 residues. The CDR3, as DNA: TGTGCCAGCAGCTTTGGCCAATTGAACACCGGGGAGCTGTTTTTT. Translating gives CASSFGQLNTGELFF.

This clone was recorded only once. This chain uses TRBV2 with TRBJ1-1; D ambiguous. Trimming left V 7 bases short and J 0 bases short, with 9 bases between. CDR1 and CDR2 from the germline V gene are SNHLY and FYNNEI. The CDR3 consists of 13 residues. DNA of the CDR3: TGTGCCAGCATCGGGGTACTGAACACTGAAGCTTTCTTT. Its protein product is CASIGVLNTEAFF. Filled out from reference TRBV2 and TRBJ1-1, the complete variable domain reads EPEVTQTPSHQVTQMGQEVILRCVPISNHLYFYWYRQILGQKVEFLVSFYNNEISEKSEIFDDQFSVERPDGSNFTLKIRSTKLEDSAMYFCASIGVLNTEAFFGQGTRLTVV.

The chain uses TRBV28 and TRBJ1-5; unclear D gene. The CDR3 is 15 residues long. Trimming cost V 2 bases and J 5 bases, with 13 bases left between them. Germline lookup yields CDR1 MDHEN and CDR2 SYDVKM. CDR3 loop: CASSLVQSHYQPQHF. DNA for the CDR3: TGTGCCAGCAGTTTAGTGCAGTCCCACTATCAGCCCCAGCATTTT. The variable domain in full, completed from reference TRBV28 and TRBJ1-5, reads DVKVTQSSRYLVKRTGEKVFLECVQDMDHENMFWYRQDPGLGLRLIYFSYDVKMKEKGDIPEGYSVSREKKERFSLILESASTNQTSMYLCASSLVQSHYQPQHFGDGTRLSIL.

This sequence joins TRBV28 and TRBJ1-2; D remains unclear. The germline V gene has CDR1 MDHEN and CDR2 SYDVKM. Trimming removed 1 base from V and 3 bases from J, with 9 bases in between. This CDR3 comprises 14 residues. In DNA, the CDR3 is TGTGCCAGCAGTTTATTGACGACCGACTATGGCTACACCTTC. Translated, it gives CASSLLTTDYGYTF.

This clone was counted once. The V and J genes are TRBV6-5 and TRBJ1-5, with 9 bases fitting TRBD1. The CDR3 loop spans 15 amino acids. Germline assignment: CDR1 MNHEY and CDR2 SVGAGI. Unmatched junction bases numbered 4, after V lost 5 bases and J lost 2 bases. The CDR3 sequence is CASSPGDRGNQPQHF. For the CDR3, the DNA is TGTGCCAGCAGTCCTGGGGACAGGGGCAATCAGCCCCAGCATTTT.

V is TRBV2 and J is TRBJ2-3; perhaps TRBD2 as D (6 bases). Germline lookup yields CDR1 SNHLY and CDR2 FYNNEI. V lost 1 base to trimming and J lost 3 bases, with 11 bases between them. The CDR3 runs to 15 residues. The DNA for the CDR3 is TGTGCCAGCAGTGAAGGGGACTCGGATACAGATACGCAGTATTTT. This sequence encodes CASSEGDSDTDTQYF.

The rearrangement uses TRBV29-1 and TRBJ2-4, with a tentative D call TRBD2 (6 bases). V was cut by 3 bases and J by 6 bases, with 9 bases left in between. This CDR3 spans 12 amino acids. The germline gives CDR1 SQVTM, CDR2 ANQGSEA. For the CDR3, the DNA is TGCAGCGTTGAGACTAGTTCAAACATTCAGTACTTC. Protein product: CSVETSSNIQYF.

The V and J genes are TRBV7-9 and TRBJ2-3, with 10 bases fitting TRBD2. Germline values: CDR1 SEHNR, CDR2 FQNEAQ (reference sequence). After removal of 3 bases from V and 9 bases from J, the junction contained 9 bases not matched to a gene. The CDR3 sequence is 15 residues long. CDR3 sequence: CASSFVVGAGGTQYF. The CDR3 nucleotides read TGTGCCAGCAGCTTCGTTGTGGGAGCGGGAGGGACGCAGTATTTT.

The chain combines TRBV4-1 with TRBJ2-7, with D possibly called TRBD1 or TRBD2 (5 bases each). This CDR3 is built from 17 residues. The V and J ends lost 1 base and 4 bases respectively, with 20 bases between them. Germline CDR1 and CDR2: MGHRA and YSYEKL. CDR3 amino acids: CASSQAIDRDRIYEQYF. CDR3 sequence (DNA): TGCGCCAGCAGCCAAGCTATCGACCGGGACCGTATATACGAGCAGTACTTC.

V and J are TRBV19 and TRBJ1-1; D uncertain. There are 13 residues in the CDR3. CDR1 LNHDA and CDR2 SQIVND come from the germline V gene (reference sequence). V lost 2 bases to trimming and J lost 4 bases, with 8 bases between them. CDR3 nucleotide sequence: TGTGCCAGTAGTATAAGGGTGAGCACTGAAGCTTTCTTT. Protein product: CASSIRVSTEAFF.